The 5 T cell receptor beta chains presented below share a single source sample, sequenced in a study of OX40 agonist ivuxolimab in advanced cancers. Method: immunoSEQ multiplex PCR; TCRdb's copy keeps in-frame clones and lacks some. Of fewer than 80,000 clones listed, roughly 87% were seen once; the top ten hold 2% to 2.5%. The sample was CD4+ or CD8+ T cells sorted from blood, taken in a trial of the OX40 agonist ivuxolimab. These receptor sequences come from an adult with an advanced solid tumor such as melanoma, head and neck, liver or kidney cancer.

The genes are TRBV11-2 and TRBJ1-1; 7 bases are shared with TRBD1. Germline CDR1 reads SGHAT; CDR2 reads FQNNGV. This CDR3 region has 15 residues. V trimming: 2 bases; J trimming: 0 bases; junction bases outside the gene matches: 3. The CDR3 DNA reads TGTGCCAGCAGCTTAAGACAGGGCCTGAACACTGAAGCTTTCTTT. Translating it yields CASSLRQGLNTEAFF.

The genes are TRBV28 and TRBJ1-5, with 7 bases fitting TRBD1. V was pared by 5 bases and J by 0 bases, with 7 bases of the junction left unmatched. The CDR3 spans 16 residues. Per the germline V gene, CDR1 is MDHEN and CDR2 is SYDVKM. The CDR3 bases are TGTGCCAGCAGTCCGACTCGACAGGGTAGCAATCAGCCCCAGCATTTT. Residues: CASSPTRQGSNQPQHF.

The chain couples TRBV4-1 to TRBJ2-7; D gene uncertain. This CDR3 region has 19 residues. CDR1 and CDR2 (germline): MGHRA, YSYEKL. V gave up 1 base and J gave up 0 bases, with 22 bases separating them. As DNA, the CDR3 is TGCGCCAGCAGCCAAGGATCAGTCCTAGGACGGACCGACTCCTACGAGCAGTACTTC. Translation: CASSQGSVLGRTDSYEQYF.

The CDR3: CASSLVTLGTDTQYF. CDR3 DNA: TGCGCCAGCAGCTTGGTGACCTTGGGGACAGATACGCAGTATTTT. This chain joins TRBV5-1 and TRBJ2-3; D remains unclear. Trimming took 0 bases from V and 3 from J, leaving 11 bases between them. Germline V CDR1 and CDR2: SGHRS, YFSETQ. The CDR3 length is 15 residues.

The gene calls are TRBV11-2 and TRBJ2-7, with 8 bases identical to TRBD2. The germline V gene has CDR1 SGHAT and CDR2 FQNNGV. The CDR3 sequence is 15 residues long. V shed 4 bases and J 0 bases; nucleotides not matched to a gene: 5. Here the CDR3 reads CASSSRLASSYEQYF. The CDR3 DNA sequence: TGTGCCAGCAGCTCTCGACTAGCGAGCTCCTACGAGCAGTACTTC.